This entry concerns a single T cell receptor (beta chain). Its cognate antigen has yet to be identified. Per-base quality was not reported, and no clone a single base away is much larger than it. CDR3 length: 15 amino acids, cysteine to phenylalanine. Only the CDR3 part of the read is kept: 45 bases, read in frame from the first base. Via the germline V gene, CDR1 is MNHEY and CDR2 SVGAGI. Trimming at the junction amounts to 6 bases on V and 1 base on J, and the germline ends lie 14 bases apart. RNA was extracted using the RNeasy kit, and about 0.5 to 1 ug of the RNA was reverse transcribed with random hexamers. TCR beta CDR3 regions were amplified with the immunoSEQ multiplex PCR assay covering 54 Vbeta and 13 Jbeta segments. Bias from PCR amplification was corrected by using a synthetic template baseline for primer optimization and for computational correction. As for the authors' bioinformatics: Reads were assigned to V, D and J genes according to IMGT and analyzed in immunoSEQ Analyzer, with only productive sequences retained. To calculate clonality, Shannon entropy was normalized by log2 of the number of productive unique sequences and then subtracted from one. For each patient and control, public and private clones were evaluated among the 100 most prevalent clones. Clones were defined as Susac-specific when absent from the healthy and MS cohorts, from 1,000 to 1,100 published viral clones and from other ImmuneACCESS disease sequences. TCRdb passed the public sequencing reads through fastp at Q25 and MiXCR, retaining productive beta sequences. Rows matching on CDR3 protein sequence are summarized as one entry with the most common DNA and genes. The V and J calls follow TCRdb's processing rather than the paper's. In this sample the table shows 150,000 to 200,000 distinct CDR3 sequences, about 93% of which occur a single time. Of the sample, roughly 0.13% falls within the top ten clones.

Peripheral blood CD8+ and CD4+ T cells from healthy donors, Susac syndrome patients and multiple sclerosis patients were profiled by high-throughput TCR beta sequencing. Healthy donors were included as age- and sex-matched controls. Bulk CD8+ and CD4+ T cells were purified magnetically by negative isolation, whereas CD8+ TEMRA cells were enriched by FACS. Blood was collected in EDTA tubes and processed within 24 hours, with PBMCs isolated through density gradient centrifugation. PBMCs intended for TCR sequencing were frozen in liquid nitrogen and were later thawed in a 37 degrees C water bath. A purity of at least 90% was achieved for sorted or isolated CD4+, CD8+ and CD8+ TEMRA cells. This sample is drawn from a study of CD8 T cells in Susac syndrome (dated by TCRdb to about 2019). For the study in its entirety: The study used repertoire sequencing to test whether antigen drove CD8+ T cell activation and differentiation in Susac syndrome.

The paper as a whole reports these results and caveats: The TCR sequencing and HLA analysis was acknowledged to have included a relatively small number of individuals.

The sample was CD4+ T cells from PBMCs. The TCR sequence derives from a human donor in good health. The sequence is built from TRBV6-5 and TRBJ2-3; TRBD2 is perhaps the D gene, given 6 matching bases. The nucleotide sequence is TGTGCCAGCAGCCCGACTAGATTCGGCACAGATACGCAGTATTTT. Its amino acids are CASSPTRFGTDTQYF.